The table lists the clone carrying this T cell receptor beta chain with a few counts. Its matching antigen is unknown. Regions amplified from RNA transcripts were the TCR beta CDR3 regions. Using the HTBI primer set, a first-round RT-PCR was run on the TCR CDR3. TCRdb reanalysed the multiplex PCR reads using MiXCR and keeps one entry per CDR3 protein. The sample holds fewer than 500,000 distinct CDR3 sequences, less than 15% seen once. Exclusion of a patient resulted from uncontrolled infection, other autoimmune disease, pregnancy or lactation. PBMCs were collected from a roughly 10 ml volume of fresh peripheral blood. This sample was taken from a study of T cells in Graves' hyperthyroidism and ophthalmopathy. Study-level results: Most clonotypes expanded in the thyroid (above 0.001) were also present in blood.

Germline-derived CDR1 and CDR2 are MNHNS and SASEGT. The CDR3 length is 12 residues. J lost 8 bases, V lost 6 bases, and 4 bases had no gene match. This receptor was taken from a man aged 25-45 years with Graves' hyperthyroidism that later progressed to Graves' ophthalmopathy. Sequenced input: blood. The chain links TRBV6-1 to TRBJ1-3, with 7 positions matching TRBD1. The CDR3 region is CASRGQNYTIYF. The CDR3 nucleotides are TGTGCCAGCAGGGGACAGAACTACACCATATATTTT.